A single sample is the source of the 9 T cell receptor beta chains below, sequenced in a study of immune reconstitution after stem cell transplant in scleroderma. From the RT-PCR reads, TCRdb called clonotypes with MiXCR, one entry per CDR3 protein. This sample has thousands of distinct CDR3 sequences, with less than 8% found just once. The sample here was taken before or after autologous hematopoietic stem cell transplantation (not recorded which). Every receptor here comes from a female donor with systemic sclerosis.

Within the sample, this clonotype is medium-sized. The CDR3 reads CASSSLLTGELFF. The CDR3 coding sequence is TGTGCCAGCAGCTCCCTCCTCACCGGGGAGCTGTTTTTT. This chain connects TRBV7-3 to TRBJ2-2; D call uncertain. Germline V gene sequence: CDR1 SGHTA, CDR2 FQGTGA. The germline V and J ends were trimmed by 4 bases and 4 bases, with 7 bases remaining between them. There are 13 residues in the CDR3.

In its sample, this clonotype was seen a few times. The chain is built from TRBV20-1 and TRBJ1-2; tentative D call: TRBD1 (5 bases). The CDR3 runs to 17 residues. The V end was cut by 0 bases, the J end by 3 bases, with 20 bases between. CDR1 and CDR2 (germline): DFQATT, SNEGSKA (reference sequence). DNA of the CDR3: TGCAGTGCTAGAGATCTCCGGACGGCGAGGGGCGACTATGGCTACACCTTC. This gives the protein CSARDLRTARGDYGYTF.

This clonotype was detected only a few times. CDR3 nucleotide sequence: TGTGCCAGCAGCTTGGCCGGCAGGGCAAAGGGGACTGATTATGGCTACACCTTC. Encoded protein: CASSLAGRAKGTDYGYTF. The chain carries TRBV5-6 and TRBJ1-2; a weak D match, TRBD1 (5 bases). This CDR3 is 18 amino acids long. Trimming removed 0 bases from V and 5 bases from J, with 23 bases in between. In germline, CDR1 is SGHDT, CDR2 YYEEEE.

V is TRBV25-1 and J is TRBJ1-1; no firm D call. With 6 bases removed from V and 2 bases from J, the gap between germline ends came to 10 bases. The CDR3 contains 13 residues. Germline CDR1 and CDR2: MGHDK and SYGVNS. The CDR3 region has the DNA TGTGCCAGCAGCCCAACAGCCAACACTGAAGCTTTCTTT. Its translation is CASSPTANTEAFF.

This clonotype is medium-sized (0.01 to 0.1%) in the sample. This chain joins TRBV5-1 and TRBJ2-3; 7 bases map to TRBD1. Germline CDR1 and CDR2: SGHRS and YFSETQ. With V trimmed by 4 bases and J by 0 bases, 8 bases remained unmatched. The CDR3 runs to 16 residues. CDR3 DNA: TGCGCCAGCAGCACAGGACAGGCTACTAGCACAGATACGCAGTATTTT. Translated: CASSTGQATSTDTQYF.

This clonotype qualifies as medium-sized. The chain uses TRBV15 and TRBJ1-2; unclear D gene. There are 12 residues in the CDR3. The V gene lost 0 bases and the J gene lost 3 bases, with 2 bases spanning the gap. Germline-derived CDR1 and CDR2 are LNHNV and YYDKDF (reference sequence). CDR3 sequence reads: CATSRDYYGYTF. The CDR3 DNA sequence: TGTGCCACCAGCAGAGATTACTATGGCTACACCTTC.

By share, this clonotype counts as medium-sized. The chain recombines TRBV4-3 with TRBJ2-3; D may correspond to TRBD1 or TRBD2 (5 bases each). CDR3 length: 12 amino acids. The germline CDR1 and CDR2 sequences are LGHNA and YSLEER. Trimming stripped 10 bases from V and 2 bases from J, with 10 bases between. The chain's CDR3 is CATRDLTDTQYF. DNA for the CDR3: TGCGCCACTCGGGACCTCACAGATACGCAGTATTTT.

This clonotype appeared a few times. At one of its ends the junction is not consistent with the germline gene, which may arise from a read error. This chain connects TRBV7-2 to TRBJ2-5, with TRBD2 as a possible D gene (6 bases). Germline V gene lookup returns CDR1 SGHTA and CDR2 FQGNSA. The CDR3 runs 18 residues. The CDR3 sequence: CAGSLNLAETLYRETQYF. The CDR3 coding sequence is TGTGCCGGCAGCTTAAACTTAGCGGAGACACTGTACCGAGAGACCCAGTACTTC. The entire variable domain, with the rest obtained from reference TRBV7-2 and TRBJ2-5, is as follows: GAGVSQSPSNKVTEKGKDVELRCDPISGHTALYWYRQSLGQGLEFLIYFQGNSAPDKSGLPSDRFSAERTGGSVSTLTIQRTQQEDSAVYLCAGSLNLAETLYRETQYFGPGTRLLVL.

The chain joins TRBV5-1 to TRBJ1-4, with a weak D call TRBD1 (6 bases). CDR3 length: 14 amino acids. Germline loops: CDR1 SGHRS, CDR2 YFSETQ. Trimming removed 4 bases from V and 5 bases from J, with 12 bases in between. The CDR3 sequence is CASSLQGQNEKLFF. For the CDR3, the DNA is TGCGCCAGCAGCCTACAGGGTCAAAATGAAAAACTGTTTTTT.